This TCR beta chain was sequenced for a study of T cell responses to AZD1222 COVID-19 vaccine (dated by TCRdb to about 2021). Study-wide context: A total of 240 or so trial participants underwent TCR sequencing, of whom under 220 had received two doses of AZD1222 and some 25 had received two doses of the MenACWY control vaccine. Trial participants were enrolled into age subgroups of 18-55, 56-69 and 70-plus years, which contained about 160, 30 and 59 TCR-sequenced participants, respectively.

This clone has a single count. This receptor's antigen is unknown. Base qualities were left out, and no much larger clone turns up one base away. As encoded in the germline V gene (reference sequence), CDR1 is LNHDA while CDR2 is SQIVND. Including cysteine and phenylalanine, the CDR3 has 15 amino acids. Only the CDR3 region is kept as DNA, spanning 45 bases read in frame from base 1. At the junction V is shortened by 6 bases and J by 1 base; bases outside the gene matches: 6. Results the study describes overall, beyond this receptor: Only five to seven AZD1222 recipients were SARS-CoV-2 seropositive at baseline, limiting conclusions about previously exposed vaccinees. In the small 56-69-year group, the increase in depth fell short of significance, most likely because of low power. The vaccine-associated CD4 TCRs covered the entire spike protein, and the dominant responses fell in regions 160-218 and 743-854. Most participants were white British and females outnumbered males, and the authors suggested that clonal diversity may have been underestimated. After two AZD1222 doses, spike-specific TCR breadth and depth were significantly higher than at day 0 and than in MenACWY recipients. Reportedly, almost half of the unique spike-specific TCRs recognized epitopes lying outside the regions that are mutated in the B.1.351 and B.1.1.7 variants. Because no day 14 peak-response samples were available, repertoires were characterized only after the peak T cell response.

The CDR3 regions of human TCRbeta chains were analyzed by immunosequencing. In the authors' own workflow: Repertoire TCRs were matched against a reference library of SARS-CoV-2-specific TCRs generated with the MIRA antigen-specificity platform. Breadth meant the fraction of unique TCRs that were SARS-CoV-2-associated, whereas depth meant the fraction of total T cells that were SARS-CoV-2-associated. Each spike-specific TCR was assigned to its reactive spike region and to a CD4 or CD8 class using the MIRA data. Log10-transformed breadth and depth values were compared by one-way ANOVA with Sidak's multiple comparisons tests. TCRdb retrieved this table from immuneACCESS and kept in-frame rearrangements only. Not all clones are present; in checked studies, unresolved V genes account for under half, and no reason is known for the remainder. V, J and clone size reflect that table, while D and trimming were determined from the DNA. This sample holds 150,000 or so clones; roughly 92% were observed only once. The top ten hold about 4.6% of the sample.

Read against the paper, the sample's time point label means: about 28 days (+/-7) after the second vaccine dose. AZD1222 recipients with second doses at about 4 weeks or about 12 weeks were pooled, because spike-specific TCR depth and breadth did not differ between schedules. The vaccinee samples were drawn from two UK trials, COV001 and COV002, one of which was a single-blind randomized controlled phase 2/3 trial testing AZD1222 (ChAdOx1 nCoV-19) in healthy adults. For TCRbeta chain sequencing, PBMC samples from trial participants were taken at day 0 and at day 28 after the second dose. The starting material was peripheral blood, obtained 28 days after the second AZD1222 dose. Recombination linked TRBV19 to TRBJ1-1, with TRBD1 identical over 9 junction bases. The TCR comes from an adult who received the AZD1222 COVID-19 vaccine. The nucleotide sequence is TGTGCCAGTAGCGGGACAGGGAGGGGGAACACTGAAGCTTTCTTT. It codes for CASSGTGRGNTEAFF.